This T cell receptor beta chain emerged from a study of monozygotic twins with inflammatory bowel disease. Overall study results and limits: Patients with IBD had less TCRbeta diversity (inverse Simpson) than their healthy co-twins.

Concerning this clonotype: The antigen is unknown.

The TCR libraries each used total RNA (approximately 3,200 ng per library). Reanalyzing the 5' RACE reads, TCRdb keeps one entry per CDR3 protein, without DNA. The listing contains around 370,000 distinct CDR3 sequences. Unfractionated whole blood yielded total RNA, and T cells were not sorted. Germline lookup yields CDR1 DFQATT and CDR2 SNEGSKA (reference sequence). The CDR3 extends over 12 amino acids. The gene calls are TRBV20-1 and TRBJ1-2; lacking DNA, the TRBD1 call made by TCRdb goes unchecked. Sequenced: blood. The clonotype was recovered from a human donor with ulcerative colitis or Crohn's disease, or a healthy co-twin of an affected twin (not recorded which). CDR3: CSAREAPDGYTF.